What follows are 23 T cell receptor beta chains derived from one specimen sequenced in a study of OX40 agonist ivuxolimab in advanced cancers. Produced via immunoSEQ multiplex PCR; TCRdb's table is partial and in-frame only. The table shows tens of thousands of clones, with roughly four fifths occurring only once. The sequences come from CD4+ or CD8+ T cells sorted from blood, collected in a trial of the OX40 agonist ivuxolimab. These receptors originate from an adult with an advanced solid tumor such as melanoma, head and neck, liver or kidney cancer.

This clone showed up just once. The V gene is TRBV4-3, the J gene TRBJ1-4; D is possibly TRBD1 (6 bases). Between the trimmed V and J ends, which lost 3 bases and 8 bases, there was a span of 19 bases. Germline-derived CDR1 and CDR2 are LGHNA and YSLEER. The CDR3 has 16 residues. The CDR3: CASSHRSWEGDEKLFF. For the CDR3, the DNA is TGCGCCAGCAGCCATCGAAGTTGGGAGGGGGACGAAAAACTGTTTTTT.

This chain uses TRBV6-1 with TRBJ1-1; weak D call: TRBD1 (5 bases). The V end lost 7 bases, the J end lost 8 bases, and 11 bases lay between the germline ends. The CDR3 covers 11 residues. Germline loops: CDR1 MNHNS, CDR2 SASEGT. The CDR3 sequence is CASKKDREAFF. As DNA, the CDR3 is TGTGCCAGCAAAAAAGACAGAGAAGCTTTCTTT.

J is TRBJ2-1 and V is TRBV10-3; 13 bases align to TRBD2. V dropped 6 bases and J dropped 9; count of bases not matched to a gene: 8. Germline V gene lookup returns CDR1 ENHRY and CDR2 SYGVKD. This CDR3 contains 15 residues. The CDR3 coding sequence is TGTGCCATCAGAGACACTAGCGGGGGGGCGGTTGAGCAGTTCTTC. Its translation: CAIRDTSGGAVEQFF.

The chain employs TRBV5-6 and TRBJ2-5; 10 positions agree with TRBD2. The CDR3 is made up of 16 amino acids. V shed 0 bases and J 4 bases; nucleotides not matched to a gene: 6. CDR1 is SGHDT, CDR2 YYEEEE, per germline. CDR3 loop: CASSLVGLAVSETQYF. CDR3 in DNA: TGTGCCAGCAGCTTGGTAGGACTAGCGGTTTCAGAGACCCAGTACTTC.

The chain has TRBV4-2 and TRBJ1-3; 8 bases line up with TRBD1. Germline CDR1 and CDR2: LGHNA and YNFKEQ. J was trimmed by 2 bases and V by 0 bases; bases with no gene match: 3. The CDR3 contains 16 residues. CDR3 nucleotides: TGTGCCAGCAGCCAAGATTGGACAGGGCCTGGAAACACCATATATTTT. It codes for CASSQDWTGPGNTIYF.

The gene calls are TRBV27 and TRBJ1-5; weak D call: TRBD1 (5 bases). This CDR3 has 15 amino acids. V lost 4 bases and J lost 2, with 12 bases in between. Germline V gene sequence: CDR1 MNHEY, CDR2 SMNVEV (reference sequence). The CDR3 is CASSSLGGGNQPQHF. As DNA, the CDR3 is TGTGCCAGCAGTTCCCTGGGGGGGGGCAATCAGCCCCAGCATTTT.

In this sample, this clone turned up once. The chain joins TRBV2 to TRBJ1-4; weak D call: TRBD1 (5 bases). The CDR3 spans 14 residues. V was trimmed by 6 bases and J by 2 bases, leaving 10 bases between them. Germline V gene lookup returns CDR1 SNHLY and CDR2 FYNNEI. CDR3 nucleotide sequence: TGTGCCAGCAGCAGGGATGGTACTAATGAAAAACTGTTTTTT. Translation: CASSRDGTNEKLFF. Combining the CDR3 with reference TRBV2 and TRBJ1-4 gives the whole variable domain EPEVTQTPSHQVTQMGQEVILRCVPISNHLYFYWYRQILGQKVEFLVSFYNNEISEKSEIFDDQFSVERPDGSNFTLKIRSTKLEDSAMYFCASSRDGTNEKLFFGSGTQLSVL.

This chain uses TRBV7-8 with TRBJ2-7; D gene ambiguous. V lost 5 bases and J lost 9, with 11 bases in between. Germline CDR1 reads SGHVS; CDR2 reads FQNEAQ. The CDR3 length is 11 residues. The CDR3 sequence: CASSHDTAQYF. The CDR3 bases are TGTGCCAGCAGCCATGACACGGCGCAGTACTTC.

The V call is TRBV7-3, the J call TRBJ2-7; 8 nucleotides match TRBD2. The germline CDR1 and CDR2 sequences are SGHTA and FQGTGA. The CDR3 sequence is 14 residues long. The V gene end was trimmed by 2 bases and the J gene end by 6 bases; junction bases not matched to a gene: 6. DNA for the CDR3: TGTGCCAGCAGCTTAGGACTAGCTTCGGGCGAGCAGTACTTC. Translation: CASSLGLASGEQYF.

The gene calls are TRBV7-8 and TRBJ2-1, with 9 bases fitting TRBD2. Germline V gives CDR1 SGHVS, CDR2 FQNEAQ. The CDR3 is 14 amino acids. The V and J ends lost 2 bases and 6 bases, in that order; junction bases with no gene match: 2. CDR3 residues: CASSLSGRSNEQFF. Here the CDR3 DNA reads TGTGCCAGCAGCTTAAGCGGGAGGTCCAATGAGCAGTTCTTC.

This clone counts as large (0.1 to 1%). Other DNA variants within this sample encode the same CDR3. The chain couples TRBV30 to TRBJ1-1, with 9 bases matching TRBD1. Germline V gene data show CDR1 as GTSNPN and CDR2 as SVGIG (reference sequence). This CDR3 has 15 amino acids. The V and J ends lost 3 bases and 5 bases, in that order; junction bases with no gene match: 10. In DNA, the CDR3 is TGTGCCTGGAGACCCGCCGGGACAGGGAAAACTGAAGCTTTCTTT. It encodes CAWRPAGTGKTEAFF.

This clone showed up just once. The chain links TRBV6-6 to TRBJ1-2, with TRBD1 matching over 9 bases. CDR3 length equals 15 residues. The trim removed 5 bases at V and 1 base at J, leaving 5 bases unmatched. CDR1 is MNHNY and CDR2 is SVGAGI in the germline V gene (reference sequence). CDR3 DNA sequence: TGTGCCAGCAGTCCGGGACAGGGCCATAACTATGGCTACACCTTC. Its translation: CASSPGQGHNYGYTF.

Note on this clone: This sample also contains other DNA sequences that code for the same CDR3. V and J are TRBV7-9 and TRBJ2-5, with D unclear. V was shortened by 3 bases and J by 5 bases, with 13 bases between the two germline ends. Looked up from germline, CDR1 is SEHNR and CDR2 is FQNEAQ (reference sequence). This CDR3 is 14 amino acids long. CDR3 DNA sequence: TGTGCCAGCAGCTTCTCGACCGGGTACGAGACCCAGTACTTC. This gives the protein CASSFSTGYETQYF.

The CDR3 reads CASSYSVGEFSYEQYF. In DNA form, the CDR3 reads TGTGCCAGCAGTTACTCGGTCGGGGAGTTCTCCTACGAGCAGTACTTC. The chain has TRBV6-6 and TRBJ2-7, with a tentative D call TRBD2 (5 bases). V was shortened by 0 bases and J by 0 bases, with 12 bases between the two germline ends. The germline V gene encodes CDR1 MNHNY and CDR2 SVGAGI (reference sequence). The CDR3 contains 16 residues.

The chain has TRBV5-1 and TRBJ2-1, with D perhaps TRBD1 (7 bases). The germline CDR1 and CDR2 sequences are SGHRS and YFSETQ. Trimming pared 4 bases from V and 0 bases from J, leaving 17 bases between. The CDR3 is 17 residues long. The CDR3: CASSHPGGLRSYNEQFF. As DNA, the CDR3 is TGCGCCAGCAGCCACCCAGGGGGGTTACGCTCCTACAATGAGCAGTTCTTC.

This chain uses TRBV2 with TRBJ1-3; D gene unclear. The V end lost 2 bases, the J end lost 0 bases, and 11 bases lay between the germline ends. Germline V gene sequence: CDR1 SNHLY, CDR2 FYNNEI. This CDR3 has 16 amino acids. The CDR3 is CASSEFRGYSGNTIYF. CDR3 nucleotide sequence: TGTGCCAGCAGTGAATTTCGGGGATACTCTGGAAACACCATATATTTT. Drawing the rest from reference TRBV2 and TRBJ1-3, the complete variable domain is EPEVTQTPSHQVTQMGQEVILRCVPISNHLYFYWYRQILGQKVEFLVSFYNNEISEKSEIFDDQFSVERPDGSNFTLKIRSTKLEDSAMYFCASSEFRGYSGNTIYFGEGSWLTVV.

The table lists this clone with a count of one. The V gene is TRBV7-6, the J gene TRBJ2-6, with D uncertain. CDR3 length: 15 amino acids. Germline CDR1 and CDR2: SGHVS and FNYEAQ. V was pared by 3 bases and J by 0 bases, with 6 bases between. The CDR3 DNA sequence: TGTGCCAGCAGCTTTGGCACCTCTGGGGCCAACGTCCTGACTTTC. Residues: CASSFGTSGANVLTF. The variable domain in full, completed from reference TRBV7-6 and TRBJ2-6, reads GAGVSQSPRYKVTKRGQDVALRCDPISGHVSLYWYRQALGQGPEFLTYFNYEAQQDKSGLPNDRFSAERPEGSISTLTIQRTEQRDSAMYRCASSFGTSGANVLTFGAGSRLTVL.

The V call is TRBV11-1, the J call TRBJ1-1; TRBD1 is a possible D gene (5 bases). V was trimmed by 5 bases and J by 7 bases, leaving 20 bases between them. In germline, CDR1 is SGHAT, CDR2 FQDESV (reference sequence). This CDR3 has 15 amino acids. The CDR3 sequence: CASSDKGTVVGEAFF. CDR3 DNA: TGTGCCAGCAGCGATAAAGGGACGGTTGTCGGTGAAGCTTTCTTT.

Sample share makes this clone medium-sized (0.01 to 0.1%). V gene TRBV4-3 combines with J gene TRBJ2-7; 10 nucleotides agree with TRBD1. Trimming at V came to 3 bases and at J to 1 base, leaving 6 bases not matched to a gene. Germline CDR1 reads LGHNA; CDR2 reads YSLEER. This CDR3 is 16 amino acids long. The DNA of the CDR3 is TGCGCCAGCAGCCACTCTGGGACAGGGGAATCCTACGAGCAGTACTTC. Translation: CASSHSGTGESYEQYF.

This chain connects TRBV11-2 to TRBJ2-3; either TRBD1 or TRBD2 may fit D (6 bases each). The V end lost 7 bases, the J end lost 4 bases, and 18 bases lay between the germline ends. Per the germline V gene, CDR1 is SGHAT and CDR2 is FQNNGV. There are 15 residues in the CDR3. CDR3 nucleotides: TGTGCCAGCACCCTCCACGGGGGCGCGGCAGATACGCAGTATTTT. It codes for CASTLHGGAADTQYF.

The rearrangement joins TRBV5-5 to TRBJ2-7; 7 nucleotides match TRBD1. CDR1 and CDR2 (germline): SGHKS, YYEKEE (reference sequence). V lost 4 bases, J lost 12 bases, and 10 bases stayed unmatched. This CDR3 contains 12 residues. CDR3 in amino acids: CASSLFGDSPYF. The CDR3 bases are TGTGCCAGCAGCCTCTTCGGGGACAGTCCGTACTTC.

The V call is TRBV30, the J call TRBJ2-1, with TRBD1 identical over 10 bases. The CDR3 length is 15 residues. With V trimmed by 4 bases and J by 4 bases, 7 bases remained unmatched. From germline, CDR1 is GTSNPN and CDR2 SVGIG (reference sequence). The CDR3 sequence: CAWNLGTGAYNEQFF. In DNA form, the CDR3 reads TGTGCCTGGAATTTAGGGACAGGGGCATACAATGAGCAGTTCTTC. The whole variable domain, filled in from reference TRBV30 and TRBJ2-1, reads SQTIHQWPATLVQPVGSPLSLECTVEGTSNPNLYWYRQAAGRGLQLLFYSVGIGQISSEVPQNLSASRPQDRQFILSSKKLLLSDSGFYLCAWNLGTGAYNEQFFGPGTRLTVL.

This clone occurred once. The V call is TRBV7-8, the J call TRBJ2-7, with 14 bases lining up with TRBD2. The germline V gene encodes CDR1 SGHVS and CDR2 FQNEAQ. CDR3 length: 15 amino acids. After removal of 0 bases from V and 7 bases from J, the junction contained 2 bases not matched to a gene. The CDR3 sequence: CASSLAGLAGVEQYF. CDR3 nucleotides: TGTGCCAGCAGCTTAGCGGGACTAGCGGGAGTTGAGCAGTACTTC.